This TCR beta chain originates from a study of shared clonotypes between healthy human individuals. For this clone: The antigen remains unidentified.

This CDR3 comprises 13 residues. The V and J ends lost 8 bases and 5 bases respectively, with 12 bases between them. CDR1 is SNHLY and CDR2 is FYNNEI in the germline V gene. Sequencing used immunoSEQ multiplex PCR; TCRdb keeps in-frame clones, though not all of them. The table lists some 2,500,000 clones, approximately 93% of them singletons. The study, taken as a whole, reports: Some naive CD4 clonotypes, 4.5% to 5.5%, turned up in common across several donors.

The sequenced material came from naive CD4+ T cells from PBMCs. Sample subset: CD45RA+ positively selected. The gene calls are TRBV2 and TRBJ2-2; possible D gene TRBD2, 5 bases. This clonotype originated in a man between 18 and 35 years old in good health. Some clones in this sample may be carry-over from other donors' samples. CDR3 nucleotides: TGTGCCAGCGGCCTAGCCAGGACCGGGGAGCTGTTTTTT. Protein sequence: CASGLARTGELFF.